This T cell receptor (beta chain) was sequenced in a study of response to subunit inactivated influenza vaccine. Notes on the study in general: With each seasonal influenza vaccination, the authors suggested, few new T cells are recruited.

TCRdb re-called the RT-PCR reads through MiXCR, storing one row per CDR3 protein. Counted here are some 850,000 distinct CDR3 sequences, less than 20% occurring once; the ten biggest clones make up roughly a tenth. Comments on this clonotype: Its target is not known.

There are 16 residues in the CDR3. Between the trimmed V and J ends, which lost 1 base and 0 bases, there was a span of 10 bases. Germline-derived CDR1 and CDR2 are MNHEY and SVGAGI. The clonotype comes from a man in his fifties or sixties who received an inactivated influenza vaccine. The chain links TRBV6-5 to TRBJ2-1; D is unresolved. The sequencing used PBMCs from blood, collected about 5 days after vaccination. The CDR3 loop is CASSYLSGSSYNEQFF. CDR3 DNA sequence: TGTGCCAGCAGTTACTTGTCCGGCAGCTCCTACAATGAGCAGTTCTTC.